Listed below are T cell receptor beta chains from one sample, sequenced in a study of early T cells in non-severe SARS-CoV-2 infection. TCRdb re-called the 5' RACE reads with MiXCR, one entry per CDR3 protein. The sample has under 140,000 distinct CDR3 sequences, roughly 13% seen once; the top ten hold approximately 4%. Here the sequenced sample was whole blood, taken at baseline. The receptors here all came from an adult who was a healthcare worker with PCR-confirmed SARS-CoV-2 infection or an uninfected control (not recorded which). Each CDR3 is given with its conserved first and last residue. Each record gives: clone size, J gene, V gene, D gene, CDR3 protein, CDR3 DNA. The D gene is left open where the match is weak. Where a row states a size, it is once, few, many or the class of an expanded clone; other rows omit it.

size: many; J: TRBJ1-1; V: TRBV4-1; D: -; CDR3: CASSQVGENTEAFF; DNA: TGCGCCAGCAGCCAAGTCGGTGAGAACACTGAAGCTTTCTTT
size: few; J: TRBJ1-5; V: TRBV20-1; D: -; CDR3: CSASSTGNQPQHF; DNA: TGCAGTGCTAGTAGCACGGGCAATCAGCCCCAGCATTTT
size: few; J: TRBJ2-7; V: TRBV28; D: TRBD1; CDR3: CASSSGTGGIYEQYF; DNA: TGTGCCAGCAGTTCCGGGACAGGGGGCATCTACGAGCAGTACTTC
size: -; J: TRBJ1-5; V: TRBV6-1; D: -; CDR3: CASSEPYRGNQPQHF; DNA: TGTGCCAGCAGTGAGCCTTACAGGGGCAATCAGCCCCAGCATTTT
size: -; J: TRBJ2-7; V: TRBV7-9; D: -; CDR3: CASSLDPVEQYF; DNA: TGTGCCAGCAGCTTAGATCCCGTCGAGCAGTACTTC
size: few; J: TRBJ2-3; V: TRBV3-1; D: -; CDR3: CASSRKAADTQYF; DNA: TGTGCCAGCAGCCGAAAGGCGGCAGATACGCAGTATTTT
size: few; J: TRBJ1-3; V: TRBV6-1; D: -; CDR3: CASRTGDSSGNTIYF; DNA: TGTGCCAGCAGAACAGGCGATAGCTCTGGAAACACCATATATTTT
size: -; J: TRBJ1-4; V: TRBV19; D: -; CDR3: CASSVTSHATNEKLFF; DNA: TGTGCCAGTAGTGTGACATCCCATGCAACTAATGAAAAACTGTTTTTT
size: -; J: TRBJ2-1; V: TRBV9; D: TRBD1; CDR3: CASSVRTGGEYNEQFF; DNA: TGTGCCAGCAGCGTCCGGACAGGGGGCGAGTACAATGAGCAGTTCTTC
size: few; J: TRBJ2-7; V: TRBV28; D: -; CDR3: CASSLQRNEQYF; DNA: TGTGCCAGCAGTTTACAACGTAACGAGCAGTACTTC
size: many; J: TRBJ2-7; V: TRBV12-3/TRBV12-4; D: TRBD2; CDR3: CASSLADWGGYEQYF; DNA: TGTGCCAGCAGTTTAGCTGATTGGGGGGGCTACGAGCAGTACTTC
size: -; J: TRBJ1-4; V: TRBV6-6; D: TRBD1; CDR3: CASSYSLTGGREKLFF; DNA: TGTGCCAGCAGTTACTCCCTGACAGGGGGCCGTGAAAAACTGTTTTTT
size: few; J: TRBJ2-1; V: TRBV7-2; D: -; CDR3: CASSSLAFLGNEQFF; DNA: TGTGCCAGCAGCTCCTTAGCTTTCCTCGGCAATGAGCAGTTCTTC
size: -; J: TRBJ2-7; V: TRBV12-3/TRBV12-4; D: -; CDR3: CASSPTDLGQPRLYEQYF; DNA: TGTGCCAGCAGCCCGACGGATCTTGGACAGCCCCGTTTGTACGAGCAGTACTTC
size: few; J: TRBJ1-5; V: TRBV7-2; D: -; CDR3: CASSFDRYNQPQHF; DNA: TGTGCCAGCAGCTTCGACAGGTACAATCAGCCCCAGCATTTT
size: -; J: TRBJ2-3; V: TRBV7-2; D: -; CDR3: CASSPTSDTDTQYF; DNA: TGTGCCAGCAGCCCCACGAGTGACACAGATACGCAGTATTTT
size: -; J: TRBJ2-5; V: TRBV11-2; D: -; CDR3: CASSFPRRGETQYF; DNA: TGTGCCAGCAGCTTCCCTCGGAGGGGAGAGACCCAGTACTTC
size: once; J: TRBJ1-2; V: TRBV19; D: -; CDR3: CASSNGASLGGYTF; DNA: TGTGCCAGTAGTAACGGAGCTTCACTCGGGGGCTACACCTTC
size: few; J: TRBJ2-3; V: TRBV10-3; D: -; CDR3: CAISERRRVGTDTQYF; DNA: TGTGCCATCAGTGAGAGGCGTAGGGTCGGGACAGATACGCAGTATTTT
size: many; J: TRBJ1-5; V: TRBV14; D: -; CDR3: CASSQGGPYSNQPQHF; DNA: TGTGCCAGCAGCCAAGGGGGGCCTTATAGCAATCAGCCCCAGCATTTT
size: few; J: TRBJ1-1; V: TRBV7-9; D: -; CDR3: CASSSALVYF; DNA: TGTGCCAGCAGCTCAGCACTGGTGTACTTT
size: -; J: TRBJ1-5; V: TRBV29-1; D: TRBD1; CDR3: CSVGDRGHNQPQHF; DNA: TGCAGCGTTGGGGACAGGGGCCACAATCAGCCCCAGCATTTT
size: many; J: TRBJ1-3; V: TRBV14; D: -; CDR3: CASSQAGASGNTIYF; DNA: TGTGCCAGCAGCCAAGCGGGGGCCTCTGGAAACACCATATATTTT
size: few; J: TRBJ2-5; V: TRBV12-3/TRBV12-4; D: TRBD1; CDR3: CASSQGQTGPETQYF; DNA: TGTGCCAGCAGCCAGGGACAGACGGGCCCAGAGACCCAGTACTTC
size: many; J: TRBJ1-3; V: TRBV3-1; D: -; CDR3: CASSQVGNTIYF; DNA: TGTGCCAGCAGCCAAGTAGGAAACACCATATATTTT
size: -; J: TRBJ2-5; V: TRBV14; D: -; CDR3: CASSQDKFGTQYF; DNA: TGTGCCAGCAGCCAAGATAAATTCGGGACCCAGTACTTC
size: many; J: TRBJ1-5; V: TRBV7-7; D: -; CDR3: CASSLRLRSNQPQHF; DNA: TGTGCCAGCAGTTTACGGCTTCGGAGCAATCAGCCCCAGCATTTT
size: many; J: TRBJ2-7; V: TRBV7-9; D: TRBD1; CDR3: CASSPLDREYEQYF; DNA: TGTGCCAGCAGCCCACTGGACAGGGAGTACGAGCAGTACTTC
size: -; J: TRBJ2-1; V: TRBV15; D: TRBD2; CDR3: CAIALGGDQYNEQFF; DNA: TGTGCCATCGCACTCGGGGGGGACCAGTACAATGAGCAGTTCTTC
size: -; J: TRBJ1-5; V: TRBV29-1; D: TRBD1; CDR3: CSGWRQGIQPQHF; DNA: TGCAGCGGATGGCGACAGGGGATTCAGCCCCAGCATTTT